This T cell receptor (beta chain) originates from a study of OX40 agonist ivuxolimab in advanced cancers. Study-level information: Ivuxolimab is a fully human IgG2 antibody that activates OX40 (CD134).

As regards this clone: Its antigen is unknown.

Study conclusions and caveats: With doses of 0.1 to 3.0 mg/kg, CD4+ and CD8+ blood T cells had undergone clonal expansion by week 6.

The assay was immunoSEQ multiplex PCR, and TCRdb's table has in-frame clones only and misses some. The sample includes about 110,000 clones, roughly 89% seen only once; the top ten take around 0.26%. This CDR3 region has 13 residues. CDR1 and CDR2 (germline): SQVTM, ANQGSEA. Trimming cost V 6 bases and J 1 base; bases outside gene matches: 5. The chain links TRBV29-1 to TRBJ2-5; 7 bases line up with TRBD2. The sample consisted of CD4+ or CD8+ T cells sorted from blood, taken in a trial of the OX40 agonist ivuxolimab. This sequence originates from an adult with an advanced solid tumor such as melanoma, head and neck, liver or kidney cancer. The DNA of the CDR3 is TGCAGCGTGGGGGAGGGTTTCCAAGAGACCCAGTACTTC. Residues: CSVGEGFQETQYF.